The 16 T cell receptor beta chains listed next were all sequenced from one sample in a study of blood T cell repertoires in COVID-19 (dated by TCRdb to the early 2020s). The library was generated by the immunoSEQ multiplex PCR assay. The immuneACCESS repertoire file appears here via TCRdb, limited to in-frame rearrangements. These files lack a portion of the clones; in checked studies, under half of the deficit traces to unresolved V genes, and the cause of the others is not known. The sample records about 250,000 clones, around four fifths of which are singletons. The top ten hold around 25% of the sample. Sequencing was carried out using peripheral blood. These receptors all stem from a middle-aged man with acute or convalescent COVID-19.

V and J are TRBV11-2 and TRBJ1-1, with a tentative D call TRBD1 (5 bases). V was shortened by 1 base and J by 0 bases, with 9 bases between the two germline ends. Germline V gene sequence: CDR1 SGHAT, CDR2 FQNNGV. CDR3 length: 15 residues. In DNA, the CDR3 is TGTGCCAGCAGCTTAGGCAGGGTCATGAACACTGAAGCTTTCTTT. This translates into CASSLGRVMNTEAFF.

This chain links TRBV6-6 with TRBJ2-1; the match to TRBD2 covers 13 bases. The CDR3 sequence is 15 residues long. The germline V gene has CDR1 MNHNY and CDR2 SVGAGI (reference sequence). V was pared by 7 bases and J by 4 bases, with 4 bases of the junction left unmatched. The CDR3 is CASTELAGGYNEQFF. The DNA for the CDR3 is TGTGCCAGCACTGAACTAGCGGGAGGGTACAATGAGCAGTTCTTC.

The sample holds one count of this clone. V is TRBV7-2 and J is TRBJ2-1; 10 positions agree with TRBD2. The V and J ends lost 6 bases and 5 bases, in that order; junction bases with no gene match: 10. This CDR3 has 16 residues. Germline V gene sequence: CDR1 SGHTA, CDR2 FQGNSA. CDR3 loop: CASSIRSSGSDNEQFF. The CDR3 DNA is TGTGCCAGCAGTATACGATCTAGCGGGAGCGACAATGAGCAGTTCTTC.

The genes are TRBV2 and TRBJ2-3; 11 nucleotides line up with TRBD1. The V gene end was trimmed by 6 bases and the J gene end by 2 bases; junction bases not matched to a gene: 4. Germline CDR1 reads SNHLY; CDR2 reads FYNNEI. The CDR3 runs 15 residues. CDR3 in DNA: TGTGCCAGCAGGAGGGACAGGGGGATCACAGATACGCAGTATTTT. Its translation is CASRRDRGITDTQYF.

This chain joins TRBV5-4 and TRBJ1-6; a possible D gene is TRBD1 (6 bases). This CDR3 is built from 15 residues. The ends were cut back, 3 bases at V and 7 bases at J, with 14 bases in the middle. CDR1 SGHNT and CDR2 YYREEE come from the germline V gene (reference sequence). The CDR3 nucleotides are TGTGCCAGCAGCTCGGGGGGCGACCAAAATTCACCCCTCCACTTT. Its protein is CASSSGGDQNSPLHF.

This sequence joins TRBV2 and TRBJ2-5, with 8 bases fitting TRBD2. The CDR3 spans 12 residues. Germline V gives CDR1 SNHLY, CDR2 FYNNEI. Germline trimming cut 8 bases from V and 7 bases from J; bases unmatched to any gene: 6. This CDR3 reads CASCSGSGTQYF. CDR3 bases: TGTGCCAGCTGCAGCGGGAGTGGGACCCAGTACTTC.

V gene TRBV5-1 combines with J gene TRBJ2-1; 13 bases line up with TRBD2. Germline V gives CDR1 SGHRS, CDR2 YFSETQ. V shed 2 bases and J 7 bases; nucleotides not matched to a gene: 6. This CDR3 spans 16 amino acids. For the CDR3, the DNA is TGCGCCAGCAGCTTCCCTGGACTAGCGGGAGAAAATGAGCAGTTCTTC. Its protein is CASSFPGLAGENEQFF.

V usage is TRBV6-1 and J usage is TRBJ2-7, with 9 bases identical to TRBD2. Trimming at V came to 1 base and at J to 3 bases, leaving 7 bases not matched to a gene. Looked up from germline, CDR1 is MNHNS and CDR2 is SASEGT. This CDR3 region has 16 residues. The CDR3 protein is CASSEDSASGIYEQYF. CDR3 nucleotide sequence: TGTGCCAGCAGTGAAGATTCGGCTAGCGGGATCTACGAGCAGTACTTC.

The rearrangement joins TRBV7-9 to TRBJ1-1, with D maybe TRBD1 (6 bases). CDR3 length: 14 residues. In germline, CDR1 is SEHNR, CDR2 FQNEAQ (reference sequence). Trimming removed 2 bases from V and 3 bases from J, with 10 bases in between. DNA for the CDR3: TGTGCCAGCAGCTTACTTACAGGGCACACTGAAGCTTTCTTT. Its protein is CASSLLTGHTEAFF.

V usage is TRBV9 and J usage is TRBJ1-2; D is ambiguous. Germline V gene lookup returns CDR1 SGDLS and CDR2 YYNGEE. With 0 bases removed from V and 0 bases from J, the gap between germline ends came to 6 bases. The CDR3 covers 14 residues. CDR3 in amino acids: CASSVDSSNYGYTF. The CDR3, as DNA: TGTGCCAGCAGCGTAGACAGCTCTAACTATGGCTACACCTTC.

The V gene is TRBV5-6, the J gene TRBJ2-5, with D uncertain. The germline V gene has CDR1 SGHDT and CDR2 YYEEEE. This CDR3 contains 15 residues. V was cut by 0 bases and J by 5 bases, with 14 bases left in between. As DNA, the CDR3 is TGTGCCAGCAGCTTGGAGTCCTCAGGAACGGAGACCCAGTACTTC. It specifies CASSLESSGTETQYF.

This chain uses TRBV18 with TRBJ1-1, with D maybe TRBD1 (6 bases). Trimming left V 2 bases short and J 2 bases short, with 18 bases between. The germline gives CDR1 KGHSH, CDR2 LQKENI. CDR3 length equals 17 residues. The CDR3 bases are TGTGCCAGCTCACCAAGCCCAGGGGTCACCACTAACACTGAAGCTTTCTTT. It yields the protein CASSPSPGVTTNTEAFF. Complete variable domain (other parts from reference TRBV18 and TRBJ1-1): NAGVMQNPRHLVRRRGQEARLRCSPMKGHSHVYWYRQLPEEGLKFMVYLQKENIIDESGMPKERFSAEFPKEGPSILRIQQVVRGDSAAYFCASSPSPGVTTNTEAFFGQGTRLTVV.

This clone was observed a few times. This chain uses TRBV5-4 with TRBJ1-2; D is undetermined. Per the germline V gene, CDR1 is SGHNT and CDR2 is YYREEE (reference sequence). The length of the CDR3 is 16 residues. Trimming took 4 bases from V and 3 from J, leaving 19 bases between them. As DNA, the CDR3 is TGTGCCAGCAGCCGCATCCCCTTTTTAAGAGACTATGGCTACACCTTC. Its protein is CASSRIPFLRDYGYTF.

The rearrangement links TRBV11-2 to TRBJ2-1, with D tentatively TRBD2 (5 bases). This CDR3 spans 14 amino acids. V dropped 2 bases and J dropped 5 bases, with 10 bases sitting between them. Germline CDR1 is SGHAT and CDR2 is FQNNGV. Written as DNA, the CDR3 is TGTGCCAGCAGCTTATCTGGACTTCACAATGAGCAGTTCTTC. Residues: CASSLSGLHNEQFF.

This rearrangement joins TRBV7-2 to TRBJ1-2; TRBD1 aligns across 8 bases. V lost 5 bases to trimming and J lost 9 bases; unmatched junction nucleotides: 17. The CDR3 has 16 amino acids. CDR1 SGHTA and CDR2 FQGNSA come from the germline V gene. In DNA, the CDR3 is TGTGCCAGCAGCAGGGGCCTTGCAGGGGGCGCCTCTAGCTACACCTTC. This codes for CASSRGLAGGASSYTF.

This chain connects TRBV6-5 to TRBJ1-3, with D possibly being TRBD1 (5 bases). In germline, CDR1 is MNHEY, CDR2 SVGAGI. The CDR3 length is 16 residues. Trimming pared 2 bases from V and 3 bases from J, leaving 14 bases between. CDR3 bases: TGTGCCAGCAGTTACCCCGGGGGACCAAATGGAAACACCATATATTTT. Amino acid sequence: CASSYPGGPNGNTIYF.